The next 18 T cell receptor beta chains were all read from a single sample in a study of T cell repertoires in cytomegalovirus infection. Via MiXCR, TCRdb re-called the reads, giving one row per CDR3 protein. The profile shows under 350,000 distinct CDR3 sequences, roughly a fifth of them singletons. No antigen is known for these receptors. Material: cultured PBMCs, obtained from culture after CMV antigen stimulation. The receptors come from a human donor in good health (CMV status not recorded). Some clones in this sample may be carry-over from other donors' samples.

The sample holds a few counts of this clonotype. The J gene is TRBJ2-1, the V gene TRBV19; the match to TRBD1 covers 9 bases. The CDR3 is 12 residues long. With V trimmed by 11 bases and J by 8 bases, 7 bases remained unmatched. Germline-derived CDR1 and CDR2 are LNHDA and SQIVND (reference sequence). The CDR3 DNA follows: TGTGCCGTCCGGGACAGGGTACATGAGCAGTTCTTC. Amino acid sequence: CAVRDRVHEQFF. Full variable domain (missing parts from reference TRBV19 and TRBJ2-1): DGGITQSPKYLFRKEGQNVTLSCEQNLNHDAMYWYRQDPGQGLRLIYYSQIVNDFQKGDIAEGYSVSREKKESFPLTVTSAQKNPTAFYLCAVRDRVHEQFFGPGTRLTVL.

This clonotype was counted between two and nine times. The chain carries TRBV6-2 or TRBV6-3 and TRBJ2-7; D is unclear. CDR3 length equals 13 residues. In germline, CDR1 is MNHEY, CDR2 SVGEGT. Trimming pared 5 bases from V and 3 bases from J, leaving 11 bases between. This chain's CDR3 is CASSPTVFYEQYF. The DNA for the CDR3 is TGTGCCAGCAGTCCGACTGTATTCTACGAGCAGTACTTC.

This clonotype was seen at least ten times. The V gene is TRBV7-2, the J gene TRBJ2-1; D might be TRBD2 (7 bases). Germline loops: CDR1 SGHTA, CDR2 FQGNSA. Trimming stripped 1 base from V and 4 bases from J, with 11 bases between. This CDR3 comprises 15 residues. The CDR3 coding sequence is TGTGCCAGCAGCTTAGAGGGAGGGGGATACAATGAGCAGTTCTTC. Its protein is CASSLEGGGYNEQFF. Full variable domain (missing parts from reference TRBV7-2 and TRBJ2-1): GAGVSQSPSNKVTEKGKDVELRCDPISGHTALYWYRQSLGQGLEFLIYFQGNSAPDKSGLPSDRFSAERTGGSVSTLTIQRTQQEDSAVYLCASSLEGGGYNEQFFGPGTRLTVL.

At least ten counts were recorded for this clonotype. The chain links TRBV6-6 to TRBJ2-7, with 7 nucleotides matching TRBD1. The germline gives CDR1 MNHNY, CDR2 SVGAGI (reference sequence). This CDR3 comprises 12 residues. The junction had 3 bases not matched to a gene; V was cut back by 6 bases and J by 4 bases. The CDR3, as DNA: TGTGCCAGCAGCGGGACAGCTTACGAGCAGTACTTC. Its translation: CASSGTAYEQYF.

CDR3 DNA sequence: TGTGCACCACCCAAGGGTCCATACGAATACGAGCAGTACGTC. Protein sequence: CAPPKGPYEYEQYV. The V gene is TRBV12-2, the J gene TRBJ2-7. TRBV12-2 is a pseudogene. This CDR3 has 14 residues.

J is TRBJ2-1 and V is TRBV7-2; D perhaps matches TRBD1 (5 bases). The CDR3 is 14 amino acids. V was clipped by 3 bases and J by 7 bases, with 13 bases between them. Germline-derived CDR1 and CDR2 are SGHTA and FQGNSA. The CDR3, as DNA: TGTGCCAGCAGCTTTTCTGGGGCAGGGAATGAGCAGTTCTTC. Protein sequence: CASSFSGAGNEQFF.

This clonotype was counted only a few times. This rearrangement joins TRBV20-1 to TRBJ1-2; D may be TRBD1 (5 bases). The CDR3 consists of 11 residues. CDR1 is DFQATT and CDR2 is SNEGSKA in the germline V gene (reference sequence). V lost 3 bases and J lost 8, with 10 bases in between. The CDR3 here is CSASGGGGYTF. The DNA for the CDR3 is TGCAGTGCTAGCGGGGGTGGCGGCTACACCTTC.

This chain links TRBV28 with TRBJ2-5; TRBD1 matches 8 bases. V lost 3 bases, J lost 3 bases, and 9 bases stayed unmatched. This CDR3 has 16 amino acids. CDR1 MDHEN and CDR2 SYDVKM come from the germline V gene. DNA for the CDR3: TGTGCCAGCAGTTTTAATTACAGGGGGTCAGAAGAGACCCAGTACTTC. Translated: CASSFNYRGSEETQYF.

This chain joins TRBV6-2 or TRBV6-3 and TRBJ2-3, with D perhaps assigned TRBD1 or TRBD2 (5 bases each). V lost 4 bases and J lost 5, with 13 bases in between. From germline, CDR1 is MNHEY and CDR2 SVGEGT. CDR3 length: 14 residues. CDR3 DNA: TGTGCCAGCAGTTTATCCGGGACCCAAGATACGCAGTATTTT. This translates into CASSLSGTQDTQYF.

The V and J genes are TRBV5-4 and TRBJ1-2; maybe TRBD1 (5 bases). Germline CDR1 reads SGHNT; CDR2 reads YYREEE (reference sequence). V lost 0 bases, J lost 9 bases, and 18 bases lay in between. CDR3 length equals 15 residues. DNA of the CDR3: TGTGCCAGCAGCTTGGACCGGGGACGCTCTCTTAGCTACACCTTC. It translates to CASSLDRGRSLSYTF.

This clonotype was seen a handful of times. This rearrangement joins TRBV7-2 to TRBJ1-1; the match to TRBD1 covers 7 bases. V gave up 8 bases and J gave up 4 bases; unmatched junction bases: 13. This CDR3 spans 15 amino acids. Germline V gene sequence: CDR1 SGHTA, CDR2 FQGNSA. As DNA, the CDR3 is TGTGCCAGCTTCTCTCCGGGGCAGGGGGTCACTGAAGCTTTCTTT. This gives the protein CASFSPGQGVTEAFF.

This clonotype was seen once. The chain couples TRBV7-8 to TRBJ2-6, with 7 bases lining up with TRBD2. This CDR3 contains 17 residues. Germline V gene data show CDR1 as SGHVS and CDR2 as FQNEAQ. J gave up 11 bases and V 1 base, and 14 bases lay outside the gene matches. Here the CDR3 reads CASSLVGGGPSFYVLTF. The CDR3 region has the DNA TGTGCCAGCAGCTTAGTTGGGGGAGGGCCCTCTTTCTACGTCCTGACTTTC.

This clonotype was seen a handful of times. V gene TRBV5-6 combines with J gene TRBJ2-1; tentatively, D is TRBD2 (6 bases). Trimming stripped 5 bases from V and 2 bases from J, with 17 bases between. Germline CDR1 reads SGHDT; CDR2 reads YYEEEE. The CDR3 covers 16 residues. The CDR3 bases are TGTGCCAGCAGTCCGACCCTAGCGTCTCCCTACAATGAGCAGTTCTTC. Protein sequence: CASSPTLASPYNEQFF.

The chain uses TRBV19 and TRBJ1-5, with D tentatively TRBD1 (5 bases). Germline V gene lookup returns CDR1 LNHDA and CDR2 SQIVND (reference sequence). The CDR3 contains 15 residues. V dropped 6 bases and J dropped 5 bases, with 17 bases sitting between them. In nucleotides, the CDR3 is TGTGCCAGTAGCAACGGGGCGGGGATCGATCAGCCCCAGCATTTT. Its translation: CASSNGAGIDQPQHF.

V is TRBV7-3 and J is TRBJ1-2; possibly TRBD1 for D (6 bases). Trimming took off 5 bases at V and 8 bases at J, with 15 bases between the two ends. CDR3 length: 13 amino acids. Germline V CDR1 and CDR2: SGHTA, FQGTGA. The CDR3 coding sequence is TGTGCCAGCAGCCCGGGACATTCAATGGGCTACACCTTC. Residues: CASSPGHSMGYTF.

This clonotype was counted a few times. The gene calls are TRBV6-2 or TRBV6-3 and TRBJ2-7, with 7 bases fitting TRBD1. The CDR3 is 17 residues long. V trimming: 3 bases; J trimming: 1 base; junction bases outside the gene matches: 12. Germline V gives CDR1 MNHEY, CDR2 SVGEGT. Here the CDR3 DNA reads TGTGCCAGCAGTTATAAGAGGAGGACAGGTCGGTCCTACGAGCAGTACGTC. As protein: CASSYKRRTGRSYEQYV.

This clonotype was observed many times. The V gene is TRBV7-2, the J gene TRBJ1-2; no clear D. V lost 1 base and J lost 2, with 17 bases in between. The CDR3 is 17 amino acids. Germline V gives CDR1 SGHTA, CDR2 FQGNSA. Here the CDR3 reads CASSLGRVPSTNYGYTF. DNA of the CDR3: TGTGCCAGCAGCTTAGGTCGAGTCCCGTCGACAAACTATGGCTACACCTTC.

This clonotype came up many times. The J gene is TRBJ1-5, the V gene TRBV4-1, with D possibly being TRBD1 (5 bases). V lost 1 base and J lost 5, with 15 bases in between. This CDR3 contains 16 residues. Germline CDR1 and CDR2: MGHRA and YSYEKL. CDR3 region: CASSQVTGTGYQPQHF. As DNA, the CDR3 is TGCGCCAGCAGCCAAGTGACCGGGACGGGATATCAGCCCCAGCATTTT.